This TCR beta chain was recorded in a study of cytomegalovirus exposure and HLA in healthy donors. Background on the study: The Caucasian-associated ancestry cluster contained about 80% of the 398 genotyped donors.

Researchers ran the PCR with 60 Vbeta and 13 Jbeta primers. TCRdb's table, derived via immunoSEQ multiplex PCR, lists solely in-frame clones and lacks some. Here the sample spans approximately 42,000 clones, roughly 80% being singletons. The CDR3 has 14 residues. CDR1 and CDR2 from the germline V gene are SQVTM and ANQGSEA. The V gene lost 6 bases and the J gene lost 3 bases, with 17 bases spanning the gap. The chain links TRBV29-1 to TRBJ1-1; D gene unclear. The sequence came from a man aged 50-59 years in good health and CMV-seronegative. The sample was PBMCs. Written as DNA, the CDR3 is TGCAGCGTCCCCGGGAGGAGGGCATACACTGAAGCTTTCTTT. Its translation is CSVPGRRAYTEAFF.